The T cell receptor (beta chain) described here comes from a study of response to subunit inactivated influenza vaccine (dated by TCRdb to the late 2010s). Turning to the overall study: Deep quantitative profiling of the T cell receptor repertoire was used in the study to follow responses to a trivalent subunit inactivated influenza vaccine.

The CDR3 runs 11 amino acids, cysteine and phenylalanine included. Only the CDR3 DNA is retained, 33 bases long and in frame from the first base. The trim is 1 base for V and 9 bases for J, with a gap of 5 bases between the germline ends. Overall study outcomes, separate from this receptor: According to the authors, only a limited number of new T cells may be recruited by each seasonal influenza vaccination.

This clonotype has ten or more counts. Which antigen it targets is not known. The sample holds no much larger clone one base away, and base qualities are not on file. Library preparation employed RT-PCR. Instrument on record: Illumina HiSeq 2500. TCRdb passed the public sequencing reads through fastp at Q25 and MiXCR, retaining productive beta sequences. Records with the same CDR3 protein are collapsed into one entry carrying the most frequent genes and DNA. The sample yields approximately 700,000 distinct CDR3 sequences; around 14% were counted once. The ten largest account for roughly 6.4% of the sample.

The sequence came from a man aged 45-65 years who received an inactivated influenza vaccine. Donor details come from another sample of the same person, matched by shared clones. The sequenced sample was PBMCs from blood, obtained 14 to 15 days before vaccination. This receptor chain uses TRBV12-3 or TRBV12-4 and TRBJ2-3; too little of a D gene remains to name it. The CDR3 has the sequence CASSLDWTQYF. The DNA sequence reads TGTGCCAGCAGTTTAGATTGGACGCAGTATTTT.